The clone carrying this T cell receptor (beta chain) was counted once. This CDR3 comprises 13 residues. The germline gives CDR1 MNHEY, CDR2 SMNVEV (reference sequence). V lost 5 bases to trimming and J lost 1 base, with 8 bases between them. Measured with immunoSEQ multiplex PCR; TCRdb has only the in-frame clones, and not every one. Among about 73,000 clones listed, approximately 88% were seen once. This entry is derived from a study of T cell responses to AZD1222 COVID-19 vaccine. The sample here was peripheral blood, taken on day 0 of AZD1222 vaccination. V gene TRBV27 combines with J gene TRBJ1-1; no clear D. The TCR sequence derives from an adult in good health. The CDR3 DNA reads TGTGCCAGCAGTCTCGCGGAGAACACTGAAGCTTTCTTT. This sequence encodes CASSLAENTEAFF.